Below, 32 T cell receptor beta chains from the same sample are listed, as sequenced in a study of cytomegalovirus exposure and HLA in healthy donors. Sequenced by immunoSEQ multiplex PCR; TCRdb stores in-frame clones only, minus some. The sample yields 100,000 to 150,000 clones, just under 90% seen once. Source material: PBMCs. The receptors were gathered from a man aged 25-45 years in good health and CMV-seronegative.

This chain joins TRBV7-9 and TRBJ1-1, with a weak D call TRBD1 (5 bases). Per germline, CDR1 SEHNR and CDR2 FQNEAQ (reference sequence). CDR3 length: 14 residues. V lost 2 bases and J lost 2, with 9 bases in between. The CDR3 loop reads CASSLQGQNTEAFF. CDR3 nucleotide sequence: TGTGCCAGCAGCTTACAGGGCCAAAACACTGAAGCTTTCTTT.

In this sample, this clone turned up many times. The gene calls are TRBV4-3 and TRBJ2-1; 14 bases map to TRBD2. The ends lost 0 bases at V and 8 bases at J; junction bases unmatched: 6. The CDR3 totals 17 residues. Germline V gene sequence: CDR1 LGHNA, CDR2 YSLEER. CDR3 in DNA: TGCGCCAGCAGCCAAGAAGGTGGACTAGCGGGGGGTGATGAGCAGTTCTTC. Its translation: CASSQEGGLAGGDEQFF.

In this sample, this clone turned up once. This chain connects TRBV6-5 to TRBJ2-3; D might be TRBD1 (6 bases). CDR1 and CDR2 (germline): MNHEY, SVGAGI. Trimming stripped 5 bases from V and 3 bases from J, with 15 bases between. This CDR3 contains 15 residues. In DNA form, the CDR3 reads TGTGCCAGCAGTGCCACAGGGTTCGGGACAGATACGCAGTATTTT. Residues: CASSATGFGTDTQYF.

This clone turned up a few times. The genes are TRBV27 and TRBJ2-7; TRBD2 might be the D (5 bases). The germline gives CDR1 MNHEY, CDR2 SMNVEV (reference sequence). Trimming left V 6 bases short and J 7 bases short, with 10 bases between. The length of the CDR3 is 11 residues. CDR3 residues: CASRLRGEQYF. In DNA form, the CDR3 reads TGTGCCAGCAGGCTGAGAGGGGAGCAGTACTTC.

The chain links TRBV6-1 to TRBJ1-6; 9 bases line up with TRBD1. The CDR3 is 15 amino acids. V was pared by 5 bases and J by 7 bases, with 6 bases of the junction left unmatched. The V gene's germline CDR1 is MNHNS and CDR2 SASEGT. This CDR3 reads CASSSTGTGNSPLHF. The DNA for the CDR3 is TGTGCCAGCAGTTCTACCGGGACAGGGAATTCACCCCTCCACTTT.

V gene TRBV5-5 combines with J gene TRBJ2-7, with D perhaps matching TRBD2 (5 bases). V was clipped by 2 bases and J by 2 bases, with 8 bases between them. The CDR3 length is 13 residues. Per germline, CDR1 SGHKS and CDR2 YYEKEE (reference sequence). The CDR3: CASSFPGTYEQYF. The CDR3 nucleotides are TGTGCCAGCAGCTTCCCGGGGACCTACGAGCAGTACTTC.

The chain links TRBV7-2 to TRBJ1-5; perhaps TRBD1 as D (6 bases). The V gene's germline CDR1 is SGHTA and CDR2 FQGNSA. Trimming took 1 base from V and 6 from J, leaving 13 bases between them. The CDR3 consists of 15 residues. The CDR3 spells CASSLVTGFGQPQHF. The DNA for the CDR3 is TGTGCCAGCAGCTTAGTTACAGGGTTTGGTCAGCCCCAGCATTTT.

The CDR3 nucleotides read TGTGCCAGCAGCTTGGGGCTCGGGACTGAAGCTTTCTTT. Its protein product is CASSLGLGTEAFF. J is TRBJ1-1 and V is TRBV5-8; D ambiguous. The CDR3 is made up of 13 amino acids. Trimming removed 0 bases from V and 5 bases from J, with 8 bases in between. CDR1 is SGHTS and CDR2 is YDEGEE in the germline V gene.

The chain links TRBV5-3 to TRBJ1-5; D gene ambiguous. TRBV5-3 is assigned to the ORF class and has an uncertain function. V lost 4 bases and J 7 bases, leaving 18 bases between the germline ends. The length of the CDR3 is 15 residues. The CDR3 sequence: CARSPLGGISQPQHF. Here the CDR3 DNA reads TGTGCCAGAAGCCCCCTGGGAGGGATAAGCCAGCCCCAGCATTTT.

The chain carries TRBV2 and TRBJ2-7, with 7 bases identical to TRBD1. This CDR3 region has 16 residues. Germline-derived CDR1 and CDR2 are SNHLY and FYNNEI. V was pared by 6 bases and J by 3 bases, with 14 bases of the junction left unmatched. For the CDR3, the DNA is TGTGCCAGCAGCGGTACCCGGGACAGAGAGTTCTACGAGCAGTACTTC. This sequence encodes CASSGTRDREFYEQYF.

The chain carries TRBV11-2 and TRBJ2-7; a weak D match, TRBD1 (6 bases). Germline lookup yields CDR1 SGHAT and CDR2 FQNNGV. The CDR3 length is 14 residues. Trimming removed 3 bases at V and 7 bases at J, with 16 bases between. Here the CDR3 DNA reads TGTGCCAGCAGCTTCACAGGGAATCGGAAAGAGCAGTACTTC. Amino acid sequence: CASSFTGNRKEQYF.

V gene TRBV18 combines with J gene TRBJ1-1; TRBD1 is a possible D gene (5 bases). Trimming removed 2 bases from V and 3 bases from J, with 10 bases in between. This CDR3 region has 14 residues. CDR1 and CDR2 (germline): KGHSH, LQKENI. CDR3 amino acids: CASSPNRGDTEAFF. The CDR3 DNA sequence: TGTGCCAGCTCACCAAATAGGGGTGACACTGAAGCTTTCTTT.

The chain joins TRBV27 to TRBJ2-2, with D uncertain. The V end lost 5 bases, the J end lost 5 bases, and 9 bases lay between the germline ends. The V gene's germline CDR1 is MNHEY and CDR2 SMNVEV (reference sequence). This CDR3 is 13 amino acids long. CDR3 sequence (DNA): TGTGCCAGCAGTCGAGACACGACCGGGGAGCTGTTTTTT. It codes for CASSRDTTGELFF.

The V and J genes are TRBV2 and TRBJ2-1, with 8 bases that match TRBD1. This CDR3 is built from 15 residues. J lost 0 bases, V lost 6 bases, and 4 bases had no gene match. The germline V gene has CDR1 SNHLY and CDR2 FYNNEI. This chain's CDR3 is CASSDRGSSYNEQFF. Written as DNA, the CDR3 is TGTGCCAGCAGCGACAGGGGTAGCTCCTACAATGAGCAGTTCTTC.

This sequence joins TRBV5-1 and TRBJ1-1; no firm D call. Looked up from germline, CDR1 is SGHRS and CDR2 is YFSETQ. This CDR3 contains 14 residues. Deletions cut 5 bases from V and 4 bases from J, with 15 bases between. CDR3 amino acids: CASSQTTGSTEAFF. The CDR3 DNA reads as TGCGCCAGCAGTCAAACAACCGGGAGCACTGAAGCTTTCTTT.

The chain recombines TRBV9 with TRBJ2-1, with 8 bases that match TRBD2. J lost 6 bases, V lost 2 bases, and 7 bases had no gene match. The germline V gene has CDR1 SGDLS and CDR2 YYNGEE. The CDR3 is 15 amino acids. The CDR3 loop reads CASSVGGGTLNEQFF. CDR3 DNA sequence: TGTGCCAGCAGCGTCGGGGGGGGCACCCTCAATGAGCAGTTCTTC. Using reference TRBV9 and TRBJ2-1 for the parts outside the CDR3, the full variable domain is DSGVTQTPKHLITATGQRVTLRCSPRSGDLSVYWYQQSLDQGLQFLIQYYNGEERAKGNILERFSAQQFPDLHSELNLSSLELGDSALYFCASSVGGGTLNEQFFGPGTRLTVL.

The chain recombines TRBV5-6 with TRBJ2-7; possibly TRBD2 for D (5 bases). The CDR3 is 13 residues long. From germline, CDR1 is SGHDT and CDR2 YYEEEE. The ends were cut back, 1 base at V and 1 base at J, with 6 bases in the middle. Here the CDR3 DNA reads TGTGCCAGCAGCTTGAGAGGGTCCTACGAGCAGTACTTC. It translates to CASSLRGSYEQYF.

This chain uses TRBV2 with TRBJ2-7; possibly TRBD1 for D (6 bases). Germline V gene lookup returns CDR1 SNHLY and CDR2 FYNNEI. The CDR3 loop spans 14 amino acids. The germline V and J ends were trimmed by 5 bases and 5 bases, with 16 bases remaining between them. CDR3 sequence (DNA): TGTGCCAGCAGTACCATGGGGGCTGGGGACGAGCAGTACTTC. Translated: CASSTMGAGDEQYF.

Points on this clone: The germline gene is not matched at one end of the junction; a read error may be the cause. The J gene is TRBJ2-1, the V gene TRBV5-1; 7 bases are shared with TRBD1. CDR1 is SGHRS and CDR2 is YFSETQ in the germline V gene. This CDR3 has 16 amino acids. Here the CDR3 reads CASSLVPGTVYNEQFF. The CDR3 DNA reads TGCGCCAGCAGTTTGGTCCCCGGGACAGTCTACAATGAGCAGTTCTTC.

The rearrangement links TRBV10-1 to TRBJ1-1; D gene uncertain. Trimming stripped 3 bases from V and 0 bases from J, with 8 bases between. Germline V gene sequence: CDR1 WNHNN, CDR2 SYGVQD (reference sequence). The CDR3 runs to 14 residues. CDR3 amino acids: CASSDEALNTEAFF. CDR3 DNA sequence: TGCGCCAGCAGTGATGAGGCCTTGAACACTGAAGCTTTCTTT.

The chain couples TRBV19 to TRBJ2-5; D not certain. The CDR3 spans 11 residues. With 6 bases removed from V and 2 bases from J, the gap between germline ends came to 4 bases. Germline-derived CDR1 and CDR2 are LNHDA and SQIVND (reference sequence). Here the CDR3 reads CASSKQETQYF. DNA of the CDR3: TGTGCCAGTAGCAAACAAGAGACCCAGTACTTC.

This clone has just one count. This rearrangement joins TRBV11-2 to TRBJ2-2; 7 bases are shared with TRBD1. V shed 6 bases and J 6 bases; nucleotides not matched to a gene: 13. This CDR3 is 16 amino acids long. Germline V CDR1 and CDR2: SGHAT, FQNNGV. The CDR3 spells CASSPLGGATAGELFF. The CDR3 DNA sequence: TGTGCCAGCAGTCCGCTAGGGGGCGCGACCGCCGGGGAGCTGTTTTTT.

This rearrangement joins TRBV6-6 to TRBJ1-5; TRBD1 is a possible D gene (5 bases). V lost 6 bases to trimming and J lost 4 bases, with 7 bases between them. CDR3 length: 12 amino acids. The germline CDR1 and CDR2 sequences are MNHNY and SVGAGI (reference sequence). In DNA, the CDR3 is TGTGCCAGCAGAGACAGAAATCAGCCCCAGCATTTT. Protein: CASRDRNQPQHF.

The chain recombines TRBV5-1 with TRBJ2-5, with TRBD2 matching over 7 bases. Germline CDR1 and CDR2: SGHRS and YFSETQ. J lost 5 bases, V lost 4 bases, and 14 bases had no gene match. The length of the CDR3 is 16 residues. CDR3 nucleotide sequence: TGCGCCAGCAGCCACGGACTAGGGACCCGCACGGAGACCCAGTACTTC. This encodes CASSHGLGTRTETQYF.

V usage is TRBV28 and J usage is TRBJ2-5; D perhaps matches TRBD2 (6 bases). Germline V gene sequence: CDR1 MDHEN, CDR2 SYDVKM. V shed 6 bases and J shed 5 bases, with 22 bases lying between them. This CDR3 spans 16 amino acids. This CDR3 is CASRPRGHPGGETQYF. CDR3 coding DNA: TGTGCCAGCAGACCTCGAGGACACCCTGGGGGGGAGACCCAGTACTTC. Full variable domain (outside the CDR3, taken from reference TRBV28 and TRBJ2-5): DVKVTQSSRYLVKRTGEKVFLECVQDMDHENMFWYRQDPGLGLRLIYFSYDVKMKEKGDIPEGYSVSREKKERFSLILESASTNQTSMYLCASRPRGHPGGETQYFGPGTRLLVL.

This chain uses TRBV5-1 with TRBJ2-2, with 12 bases that match TRBD2. The CDR3 is 18 amino acids. V trimming: 4 bases; J trimming: 2 bases; junction bases outside the gene matches: 9. The V gene's germline CDR1 is SGHRS and CDR2 YFSETQ. The CDR3 nucleotides read TGCGCCAGCAGCCGAACTAGCGGGGGGCCCTCCAACACCGGGGAGCTGTTTTTT. As protein: CASSRTSGGPSNTGELFF.

The chain uses TRBV5-1 and TRBJ2-2, with a possible D match to TRBD1 (5 bases). There are 14 residues in the CDR3. Germline assignment: CDR1 SGHRS and CDR2 YFSETQ. Between the trimmed V and J ends, which lost 0 bases and 4 bases, there was a span of 7 bases. The CDR3 protein is CASSLGTTTGELFF. The CDR3 DNA sequence: TGCGCCAGCAGCTTGGGGACAACCACCGGGGAGCTGTTTTTT.

The gene calls are TRBV5-4 and TRBJ2-7; a possible D gene is TRBD2 (5 bases). Germline V lookup: CDR1 SGHNT, CDR2 YYREEE (reference sequence). The germline V and J ends were trimmed by 1 base and 5 bases, with 16 bases remaining between them. The CDR3 sequence is 15 residues long. The CDR3 protein is CASSLLGNFGDEQYF. The CDR3 DNA sequence: TGTGCCAGCAGCTTGCTCGGGAATTTCGGGGACGAGCAGTACTTC.

This clone was detected only once. The chain employs TRBV7-6 and TRBJ2-7, with D possibly matching TRBD1 (6 bases). Trimming cost V 2 bases and J 3 bases, with 11 bases left between them. There are 14 residues in the CDR3. Germline V CDR1 and CDR2: SGHVS, FNYEAQ. In DNA form, the CDR3 reads TGTGCCAGCAGCTTAAGCAGGGACAACTACGAGCAGTACTTC. Translation gives CASSLSRDNYEQYF.

The J gene is TRBJ1-5, the V gene TRBV19; D is uncertain. Trimming took 3 bases from V and 4 from J, leaving 10 bases between them. Germline CDR1 LNHDA, CDR2 SQIVND (reference sequence). The CDR3 has 14 amino acids. The CDR3 here is CASSIERANQPQHF. The CDR3 DNA sequence: TGTGCCAGTAGTATTGAGAGGGCTAATCAGCCCCAGCATTTT.

V is TRBV28 and J is TRBJ1-1; D perhaps matches TRBD1 (6 bases). Germline V CDR1 and CDR2: MDHEN, SYDVKM. The ends were cut back, 6 bases at V and 1 base at J, with 15 bases in the middle. The CDR3 totals 15 residues. The CDR3 loop reads CASRVQGLGNTEAFF. DNA of the CDR3: TGTGCCAGCAGGGTACAGGGCCTAGGGAACACTGAAGCTTTCTTT. Full variable domain (missing parts from reference TRBV28 and TRBJ1-1): DVKVTQSSRYLVKRTGEKVFLECVQDMDHENMFWYRQDPGLGLRLIYFSYDVKMKEKGDIPEGYSVSREKKERFSLILESASTNQTSMYLCASRVQGLGNTEAFFGQGTRLTVV.

The chain combines TRBV29-1 with TRBJ2-5, with 10 bases that match TRBD2. CDR1 and CDR2 (germline): SQVTM, ANQGSEA. V shed 4 bases, J shed 5 bases, and the junction held 7 bases outside the gene matches. CDR3 length equals 14 residues. The CDR3 region has the DNA TGCAGCGTTGTCTCAGCGGGGGGGATGGAGACCCAGTACTTC. Protein: CSVVSAGGMETQYF. The full variable domain, with the rest looked up from reference TRBV29-1 and TRBJ2-5, is SAVISQKPSRDICQRGTSLTIQCQVDSQVTMMFWYRQQPGQSLTLIATANQGSEATYESGFVIDKFPISRPNLTFSTLTVSNMSPEDSSIYLCSVVSAGGMETQYFGPGTRLLVL.